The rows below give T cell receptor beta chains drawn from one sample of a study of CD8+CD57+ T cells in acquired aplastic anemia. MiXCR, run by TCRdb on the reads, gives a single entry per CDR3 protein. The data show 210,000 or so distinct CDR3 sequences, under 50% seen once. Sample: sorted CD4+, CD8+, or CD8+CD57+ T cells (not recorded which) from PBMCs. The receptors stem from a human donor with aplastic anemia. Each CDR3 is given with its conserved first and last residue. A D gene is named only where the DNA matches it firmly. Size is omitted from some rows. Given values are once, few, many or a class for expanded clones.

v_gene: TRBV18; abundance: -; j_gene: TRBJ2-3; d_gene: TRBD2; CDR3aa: CASSQKAGGTDTQYF; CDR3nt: TGTGCCAGCTCTCAAAAAGCGGGGGGCACAGATACGCAGTATTTT
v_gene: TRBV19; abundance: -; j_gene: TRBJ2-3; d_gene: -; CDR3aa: CASSIQGGESQYF; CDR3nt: TGTGCCAGTAGTATACAGGGTGGGGAGTCGCAGTATTTT
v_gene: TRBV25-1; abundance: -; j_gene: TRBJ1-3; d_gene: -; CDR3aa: CASSGGNGNTIYF; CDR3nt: TGTGCCAGCAGTGGCGGGAATGGAAACACCATATATTTT
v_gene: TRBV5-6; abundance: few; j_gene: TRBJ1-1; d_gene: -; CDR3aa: CASSFRGRINEAFF; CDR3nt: TGTGCCAGCAGCTTCCGGGGGCGAATTAATGAAGCTTTCTTT
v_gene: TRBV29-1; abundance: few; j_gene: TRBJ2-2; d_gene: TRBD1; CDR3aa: CSSWDRGHSGELFF; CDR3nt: TGCAGCAGTTGGGACAGGGGCCATAGCGGGGAGCTGTTTTTT
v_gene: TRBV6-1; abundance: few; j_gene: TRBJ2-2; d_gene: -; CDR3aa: CASSLDSLNTGELFF; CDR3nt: TGTGCCAGCAGCTTAGACAGCCTAAACACCGGGGAGCTGTTTTTT
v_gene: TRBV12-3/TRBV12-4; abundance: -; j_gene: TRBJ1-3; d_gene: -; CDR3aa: CASRREGDRNTIYF; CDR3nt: TGTGCCAGCAGACGGGAGGGGGATCGAAACACCATATATTTT
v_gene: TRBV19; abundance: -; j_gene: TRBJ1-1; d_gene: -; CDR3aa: CASRTDTRIGAFF; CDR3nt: TGTGCCAGTAGGACAGATACCCGAATCGGAGCTTTCTTT
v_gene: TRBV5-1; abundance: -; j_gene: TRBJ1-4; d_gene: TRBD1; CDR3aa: CASSLLPQGAQKLFF; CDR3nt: TGCGCCAGCAGCTTACTACCCCAGGGGGCACAAAAACTGTTTTTT
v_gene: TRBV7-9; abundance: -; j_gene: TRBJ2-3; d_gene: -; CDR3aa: CASSPTGTGCETSATDTQYF; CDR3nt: TGTGCCAGCAGCCCGACCGGGACAGGGTGTGAGACTAGCGCCACAGATACGCAGTATTTT
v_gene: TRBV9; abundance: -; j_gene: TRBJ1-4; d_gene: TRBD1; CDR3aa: CASSEGQGDEKLFF; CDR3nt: TGTGCCAGCAGCGAGGGACAGGGGGACGAAAAACTGTTTTTT
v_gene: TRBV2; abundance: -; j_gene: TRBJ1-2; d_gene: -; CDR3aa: CASSEKGGYGYTF; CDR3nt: TGTGCCAGCAGTGAGAAGGGGGGCTATGGCTACACCTTC
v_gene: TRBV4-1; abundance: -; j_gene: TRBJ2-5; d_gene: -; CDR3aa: CASSNPETQYF; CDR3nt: TGCGCCAGCAGTAACCCAGAGACCCAGTACTTC
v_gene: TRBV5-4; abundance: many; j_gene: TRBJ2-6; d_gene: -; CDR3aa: CASSPTGGANVLTF; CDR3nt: TGTGCCAGCAGTCCCACCGGGGGGGCCAACGTCCTGACTTTC
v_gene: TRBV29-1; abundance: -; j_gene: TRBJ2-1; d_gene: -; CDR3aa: CSVGVSQGNEQFF; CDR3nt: TGCAGCGTTGGAGTCTCACAGGGAAATGAGCAGTTCTTC
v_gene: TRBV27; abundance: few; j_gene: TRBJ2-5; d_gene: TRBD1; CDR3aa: CASSLSGQGWETQYF; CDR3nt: TGTGCCAGCAGTTTATCGGGACAGGGTTGGGAGACCCAGTACTTC
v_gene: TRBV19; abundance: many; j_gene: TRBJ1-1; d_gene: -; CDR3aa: CASTKGIGTEAFF; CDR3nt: TGTGCCAGTACCAAGGGTATTGGGACTGAAGCTTTCTTT
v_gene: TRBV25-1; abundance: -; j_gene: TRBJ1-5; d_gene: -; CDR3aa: CASSEGGRGLTPQHF; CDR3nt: TGTGCCAGCAGTGAAGGTGGCAGGGGTCTTACGCCCCAGCATTTT
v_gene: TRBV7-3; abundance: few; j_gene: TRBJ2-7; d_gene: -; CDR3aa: CASSLKGGEEQYF; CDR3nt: TGTGCCAGCAGCTTAAAGGGGGGGGAAGAGCAGTACTTC
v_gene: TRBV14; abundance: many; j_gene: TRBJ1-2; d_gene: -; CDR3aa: CASSPYGNYGYTF; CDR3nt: TGTGCCAGCAGCCCATATGGCAACTATGGCTACACCTTC
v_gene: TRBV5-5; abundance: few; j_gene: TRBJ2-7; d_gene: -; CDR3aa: CASSSSQGGYEQYF; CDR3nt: TGTGCCAGCAGCTCCTCACAGGGTGGATACGAGCAGTACTTC
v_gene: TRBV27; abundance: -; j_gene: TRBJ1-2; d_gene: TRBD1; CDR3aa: CASSLSTRTGINYGYTF; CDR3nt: TGTGCCAGCAGTTTATCGACACGGACAGGGATTAACTATGGCTACACCTTC
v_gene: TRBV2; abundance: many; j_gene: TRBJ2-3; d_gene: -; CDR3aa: CASSRTPSTDTQYF; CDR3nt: TGTGCCAGCAGCCGGACACCCAGCACAGATACGCAGTATTTT